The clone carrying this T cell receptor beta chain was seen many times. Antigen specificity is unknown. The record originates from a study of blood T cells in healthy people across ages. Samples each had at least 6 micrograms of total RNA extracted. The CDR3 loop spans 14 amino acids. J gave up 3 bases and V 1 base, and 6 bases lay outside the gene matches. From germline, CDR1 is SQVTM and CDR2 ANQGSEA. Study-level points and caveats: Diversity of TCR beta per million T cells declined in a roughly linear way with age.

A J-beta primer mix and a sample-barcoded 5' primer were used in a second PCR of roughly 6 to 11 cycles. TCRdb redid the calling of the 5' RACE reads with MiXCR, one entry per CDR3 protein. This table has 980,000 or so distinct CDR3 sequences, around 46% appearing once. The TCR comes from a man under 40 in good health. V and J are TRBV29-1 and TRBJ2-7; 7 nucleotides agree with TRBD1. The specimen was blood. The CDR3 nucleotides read TGCAGCGTTGAAGTAAGGGACAGAAGCTACGAGCAGTACTTC. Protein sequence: CSVEVRDRSYEQYF.